Listed below are T cell receptor beta chains from one sample, sequenced in a study of cytomegalovirus exposure and HLA in healthy donors. The assay was immunoSEQ multiplex PCR, and TCRdb's table has in-frame clones only and misses some. The sample yields 150,000 to 200,000 clones, around 80% seen once. Sequences were obtained from PBMCs. The receptors stem from a woman in her twenties or thirties in good health and CMV-seronegative. The CDR3 runs from the conserved cysteine through the conserved F or W. D genes are given only for firm matches. Size is omitted from some rows. Given values are once, few, many or a class for expanded clones.

j_call | v_call | d_call | clone_size | cdr3_aa | cdr3_nt
TRBJ2-1 | TRBV5-1 | TRBD1 | NA | CASRTGTGRVNEQFF | TGCGCCAGCCGAACCGGGACAGGGCGGGTCAATGAGCAGTTCTTC
TRBJ1-2 | TRBV5-1 | NA | NA | CASSTSGGLEGYTF | TGCGCCAGCAGCACCTCTGGCGGATTGGAGGGCTACACCTTC
TRBJ1-4 | TRBV30 | NA | NA | CAWSVQGINEKLFF | TGTGCCTGGAGTGTACAGGGTATTAATGAAAAACTGTTTTTT
TRBJ2-1 | TRBV5-1 | TRBD2 | NA | CASIARGGNEQFF | TGCGCCAGCATCGCGCGGGGGGGAAATGAGCAGTTCTTC
TRBJ2-7 | TRBV18 | TRBD2 | NA | CASSGLAEPYEQYF | TGTGCCAGCTCGGGACTAGCGGAGCCCTACGAGCAGTACTTC
TRBJ1-5 | TRBV15 | NA | NA | CATSRDGSRQPQHF | TGTGCCACCAGCAGAGATGGGTCCAGGCAGCCCCAGCATTTT
TRBJ1-2 | TRBV10-1 | TRBD1 | NA | CASSYRDRVWDYGYTF | TGCGCCAGCAGTTACCGGGACAGGGTATGGGACTATGGCTACACCTTC
TRBJ2-3 | TRBV5-1 | NA | NA | CASSLFALVDTQYF | TGCGCCAGCAGCTTGTTCGCTCTAGTAGATACGCAGTATTTT
TRBJ2-2 | TRBV2 | NA | NA | CASTRMGTNTGELFF | TGTGCCAGCACCAGAATGGGGACTAACACCGGGGAGCTGTTTTTT
TRBJ2-3 | TRBV9 | TRBD2 | NA | CASSPTPGTSSTDTQYF | TGTGCCAGCAGCCCTACCCCGGGGACTAGCAGCACAGATACGCAGTATTTT
TRBJ1-6 | TRBV27 | NA | NA | CASSFGQDNSPLHF | TGTGCCAGCAGTTTTGGACAAGATAATTCACCCCTCCACTTT
TRBJ1-3 | TRBV4-3 | NA | NA | CASSQVQASGNTIYF | TGCGCCAGCAGCCAAGTCCAGGCCTCTGGAAACACCATATATTTT
TRBJ2-2 | TRBV15 | TRBD2 | NA | CATSWTSGIGELFF | TGTGCCACCAGCTGGACTAGCGGGATCGGGGAGCTGTTTTTT
TRBJ1-4 | TRBV2 | NA | few | CAGHRDGEKLFF | TGTGCCGGACACAGGGATGGCGAAAAACTGTTTTTT
TRBJ2-7 | TRBV19 | TRBD2 | NA | CASSIPKLAGGPGEQYF | TGTGCCAGTAGTATCCCCAAACTAGCGGGAGGGCCCGGCGAGCAGTACTTC
TRBJ2-2 | TRBV7-2 | NA | few | CASSLDRQSETGELFF | TGTGCCAGCAGCTTAGACCGTCAGTCGGAGACCGGGGAGCTGTTTTTT
TRBJ2-1 | TRBV19 | NA | NA | CASSSGLHNEQFF | TGTGCCAGTAGTTCCGGACTTCACAATGAGCAGTTCTTC
TRBJ1-6 | TRBV28 | NA | NA | CASSDTSSYNSPLHF | TGTGCCAGCAGCGACACGAGCTCCTATAATTCACCCCTCCACTTT
TRBJ2-5 | TRBV4-2 | NA | NA | CASSQGDRSSQETQYF | TGTGCCAGCAGCCAAGGTGACAGGTCTTCCCAAGAGACCCAGTACTTC
TRBJ2-5 | TRBV18 | TRBD2 | NA | CASSPLAGAAQETQYF | TGTGCCAGCTCACCTTTAGCGGGGGCAGCACAAGAGACCCAGTACTTC
TRBJ2-3 | TRBV5-1 | NA | NA | CASSSADTQYF | TGCGCCAGCAGTAGCGCAGATACGCAGTATTTT
TRBJ2-3 | TRBV5-4 | TRBD2 | once | CASSFRLAGGGTDTQYF | TGTGCCAGCAGCTTTAGACTAGCGGGAGGCGGCACAGATACGCAGTATTTT
TRBJ2-3 | TRBV4-1 | TRBD2 | NA | CASSQSAGGRAQYF | TGCGCCAGCAGCCAATCAGCGGGGGGGCGGGCGCAGTATTTT
TRBJ2-7 | TRBV27 | NA | NA | CASMGRNSYEQYF | TGTGCCAGCATGGGCAGGAACTCCTACGAGCAGTACTTC
TRBJ2-7 | TRBV28 | NA | NA | CASSFSTFYSYEQYF | TGTGCCAGCAGTTTCTCTACCTTTTATTCCTACGAGCAGTACTTC
TRBJ2-5 | TRBV27 | TRBD2 | NA | CASSPPGGETQYF | TGTGCCAGCAGTCCACCGGGGGGAGAGACCCAGTACTTC
TRBJ2-2 | TRBV19 | TRBD1 | NA | CAVPGQGNTGELFF | TGTGCCGTCCCGGGACAGGGCAACACCGGGGAGCTGTTTTTT
TRBJ2-7 | TRBV5-1 | NA | NA | CASSTSSGSSYEQYF | TGCGCCAGCAGCACCTCCTCGGGGAGCTCCTACGAGCAGTACTTC
TRBJ1-3 | TRBV28 | NA | NA | CASTSGAGGNTIYF | TGTGCCAGCACTTCAGGGGCTGGAGGAAACACCATATATTTT
TRBJ2-7 | TRBV5-4 | NA | NA | CASSLSGAVYEQYF | TGTGCCAGCAGCCTTAGCGGCGCGGTCTACGAGCAGTACTTC
TRBJ2-2 | TRBV13 | TRBD1 | NA | CASSFGDRNTGELFF | TGTGCCAGCAGCTTCGGGGACAGGAATACCGGGGAGCTGTTTTTT
TRBJ2-3 | TRBV29-1 | NA | NA | CSVVGGRSVDTQYF | TGCAGCGTTGTGGGGGGAAGATCTGTAGATACGCAGTATTTT
TRBJ2-1 | TRBV5-4 | TRBD1 | NA | CASSSRQGSEQFF | TGTGCCAGCAGCTCCCGACAGGGCAGTGAGCAGTTCTTC
TRBJ2-1 | TRBV28 | TRBD2 | NA | CASSLLAGGLDEQFF | TGTGCCAGCAGCCTACTAGCGGGGGGGCTCGATGAGCAGTTCTTC
TRBJ2-2 | TRBV19 | TRBD2 | NA | CATRTSGSTGELFF | TGTGCCACCCGGACTAGCGGGAGTACCGGGGAGCTGTTTTTT
TRBJ1-1 | TRBV18 | TRBD1 | NA | CASSLSPLGQGDEAFF | TGTGCCAGCTCCCTTAGCCCCCTTGGACAGGGGGATGAAGCTTTCTTT
TRBJ2-2 | TRBV7-3 | TRBD2 | NA | CASSSKLTSGERRELFF | TGTGCCAGCAGCTCTAAATTGACTAGCGGGGAACGTCGGGAGCTGTTTTTT
TRBJ2-3 | TRBV5-1 | NA | NA | CASSLAVGTDTQYF | TGCGCCAGCAGCTTGGCGGTGGGCACAGATACGCAGTATTTT
TRBJ2-2 | TRBV5-1 | NA | NA | CASSLVGANTGELFF | TGCGCCAGCAGCTTGGTGGGGGCCAACACCGGGGAGCTGTTTTTT
TRBJ1-6 | TRBV6-5 | TRBD1 | once | CASRLGQGGSPLHF | TGTGCCAGCAGGCTTGGACAGGGAGGTTCACCCCTCCACTTT
TRBJ2-1 | TRBV11-2 | TRBD2 | once | CASSLDRGGQREYNEQFF | TGTGCCAGCAGCTTAGACAGGGGAGGTCAGCGGGAGTACAATGAGCAGTTCTTC
TRBJ2-5 | TRBV7-2 | TRBD1 | NA | CASSLPTTGRETQYF | TGTGCCAGCAGCTTACCAACGACAGGGCGGGAGACCCAGTACTTC
TRBJ2-4 | TRBV7-2 | TRBD2 | NA | CASSPTSGAKNIQYF | TGTGCCAGCAGCCCAACTAGCGGAGCCAAAAACATTCAGTACTTC
TRBJ1-2 | TRBV19 | TRBD1 | NA | CASSNRQGPLGYTF | TGTGCCAGTAGTAATCGACAGGGCCCCCTTGGCTACACCTTC
TRBJ2-2 | TRBV4-3 | NA | NA | CASSQYRDGGELFF | TGCGCCAGCAGCCAGTACAGGGACGGCGGGGAGCTGTTTTTT
TRBJ2-7 | TRBV6-1 | TRBD2 | NA | CATTPQREVPYEQYF | TGTGCCACCACGCCCCAGCGGGAGGTGCCCTACGAGCAGTACTTC
TRBJ2-1 | TRBV4-3 | NA | NA | CASSQTLISYNEQFF | TGCGCCAGCAGCCAGACTTTAATCTCCTACAATGAGCAGTTCTTC
TRBJ2-7 | TRBV9 | NA | NA | CASSVGWEVPYEQYF | TGTGCCAGCAGCGTAGGGTGGGAGGTGCCCTACGAGCAGTACTTC
TRBJ1-4 | TRBV10-2 | NA | NA | CASSDSTLGGNEKLFF | TGCGCCAGCAGTGACAGTACCCTAGGAGGAAATGAAAAACTGTTTTTT
TRBJ2-7 | TRBV2 | NA | NA | CASRPPGGQNEQYF | TGTGCCAGCAGGCCCCCAGGGGGGCAAAACGAGCAGTACTTC
TRBJ2-7 | TRBV13 | NA | NA | CASSLTPGTSGYEQYF | TGTGCCAGCAGCCTAACACCCGGGACATCTGGCTACGAGCAGTACTTC
TRBJ1-4 | TRBV2 | TRBD1 | NA | CASMGQGHNEKLFF | TGTGCCAGCATGGGACAGGGGCATAATGAAAAACTGTTTTTT
TRBJ2-7 | TRBV28 | TRBD1 | few | CASSSGGWFEQYF | TGTGCCAGCAGTTCAGGGGGCTGGTTCGAGCAGTACTTC
TRBJ1-6 | TRBV16 | TRBD1 | NA | CASSQSAGGNSPLHF | TGTGCCAGCAGCCAATCGGCAGGGGGAAATTCACCCCTCCACTTT
TRBJ1-5 | TRBV5-5 | NA | NA | CASSEVAGENQPQHF | TGTGCCAGCAGCGAAGTAGCGGGGGAAAATCAGCCCCAGCATTTT
TRBJ2-3 | TRBV25-1 | TRBD2 | NA | CASSEGLAGDIDTQYF | TGTGCCAGCAGTGAGGGACTAGCGGGAGATATAGATACGCAGTATTTT
TRBJ1-3 | TRBV28 | NA | once | CASREAGNTIYF | TGTGCCAGCCGGGAGGCTGGAAACACCATATATTTT
TRBJ2-2 | TRBV19 | NA | NA | CASSPGLTGPNTGELFF | TGTGCCAGTAGTCCTGGGCTTACAGGGCCGAACACCGGGGAGCTGTTTTTT
TRBJ2-1 | TRBV13 | NA | NA | CASSLRGNEQFF | TGTGCCAGCAGCCTAAGGGGTAATGAGCAGTTCTTC
TRBJ1-2 | TRBV5-6 | NA | NA | CASSFNRVSYGYTF | TGTGCCAGCAGCTTCAACAGGGTATCCTATGGCTACACCTTC